This is a list of T cell receptor beta chains from one sample in a study of blood T cell repertoires in COVID-19. Using immunoSEQ multiplex PCR, the repertoire was profiled, and TCRdb retains in-frame clones only, with some absent. The table has under 110,000 clones, around 92% seen once. Sequencing was performed on peripheral blood. Receptors originate from a man aged 50 to 60 with active COVID-19. CDR3s include the opening cysteine and the closing phenylalanine or tryptophan. D genes are given only for firm matches. The size of a clone is reported for some rows only, either as once, few or many, or as a class for expanded clones.

TRBV5-5	TRBJ2-1	TRBD2	-	TGTGCCACCAAAGGGGGACTAGCGAGCGATGAGCAGTTCTTC	CATKGGLASDEQFF
TRBV28	TRBJ1-4	-	-	TGTGCCAGCACCACACAGGGCTTCTCTAATGAAAAACTGTTTTTT	CASTTQGFSNEKLFF
TRBV6-5	TRBJ2-7	TRBD1	-	TGTGCCAGCAGCTTCGACAGGGCCTACGAGCAGTACTTC	CASSFDRAYEQYF
TRBV6-5	TRBJ2-5	-	-	TGTGCCAGCAGTTACTCCGAGATCCAAGAGACCCAGTACTTC	CASSYSEIQETQYF
TRBV10-3	TRBJ1-2	TRBD1	-	TGTGCCATCAAACCGGGACAGGTAGATGGCTACACCTTC	CAIKPGQVDGYTF
TRBV7-3	TRBJ2-3	TRBD1	-	TGTGCCAGCAGCTTAACCGGGACAGGGGTCGGAGAGACAGATACGCAGTATTTT	CASSLTGTGVGETDTQYF
TRBV18	TRBJ2-2	-	-	TGTGCCAGCTCACCTATTAACGGGGTATCGTACACCGGGGAGCTGTTTTTT	CASSPINGVSYTGELFF
TRBV19	TRBJ1-1	-	-	TGTGCCAGTAGTATTTCTCAGGGGTGGACTGAAGCTTTCTTT	CASSISQGWTEAFF
TRBV6-5	TRBJ1-2	TRBD1	-	TGTGCCAGCAGTTACGGGACAGGGGAGTTGGGTGGCTACACCTTC	CASSYGTGELGGYTF
TRBV7-3	TRBJ2-3	-	-	TGTGCCAGCAGCCCAGGGGTATGGGACGCAGATACGCAGTATTTT	CASSPGVWDADTQYF
TRBV5-5	TRBJ2-3	-	-	TGTGCCAGCAGAACCGCAGGGCTACAAACAGATACGCAGTATTTT	CASRTAGLQTDTQYF
TRBV27	TRBJ2-7	TRBD1	-	TGTGCCAGCAGTTTACGATGGACAGGGAACGAGTACGAGCAGTACTTC	CASSLRWTGNEYEQYF
TRBV5-1	TRBJ2-1	TRBD1	-	TGCGCCAGCAGCTTCGGGACAGGGTCCTACAATGAGCAGTTCTTC	CASSFGTGSYNEQFF
TRBV27	TRBJ2-7	-	-	TGTGCCAGCAGTTCCGTGCGAGGTGAGCAGTACTTC	CASSSVRGEQYF
TRBV6-6	TRBJ2-6	-	-	TGTGCCAGCACCCTGTCTGGGGCCAACGTCCTGACTTTC	CASTLSGANVLTF
TRBV19	TRBJ1-5	-	-	TGTGCCAGTAGCAGAAATAGCAATCAGCCCCAGCATTTT	CASSRNSNQPQHF
TRBV6-2/TRBV6-3	TRBJ1-6	-	-	TGTGCCAGCAGTTATACCGCCAGCTCCTATAATTCACCCCTCCACTTT	CASSYTASSYNSPLHF
TRBV5-1	TRBJ2-3	TRBD2	-	TGCGCCAGCAGCTTCGGGACTAGCGGGAGTGCAGATACGCAGTATTTT	CASSFGTSGSADTQYF
TRBV27	TRBJ2-1	TRBD2	-	TGTGCCAGCAGTTTATCGAGGGCTAGCGGTCTCACGGGGGGTGAGCAGTTCTTC	CASSLSRASGLTGGEQFF
TRBV10-3	TRBJ2-3	TRBD2	-	TGTGCCATCAGTAAGCTAGCGGGAGGGGGAGATACGCAGTATTTT	CAISKLAGGGDTQYF
TRBV5-4	TRBJ2-2	TRBD2	-	TGTGCCAGCACCTGGGGGGGGGCGAACACCGGGGAGCTGTTTTTT	CASTWGGANTGELFF
TRBV18	TRBJ1-1	TRBD1	-	TGTGCCAGCTTCCCGTCAGGGGGCAGGACTGAAGCTTTCTTT	CASFPSGGRTEAFF
TRBV6-5	TRBJ1-4	TRBD1	-	TGTGCCAGCAGCAGGGGGCTTGATGAAAAACTGTTTTTT	CASSRGLDEKLFF
TRBV29-1	TRBJ2-1	TRBD2	-	TGCAGCGTAGGACACTCACTAGCGGGGCCCGGCAATGAGCAGTTCTTC	CSVGHSLAGPGNEQFF
TRBV19	TRBJ2-7	-	-	TGTGCCACTACGGGGTCGGGCTCCTACGAGCAGTACTTC	CATTGSGSYEQYF
TRBV5-1	TRBJ1-6	-	-	TGCGCCAGCAGCTTGGAAGGGGCCTATAATTCACCCCTCCACTTT	CASSLEGAYNSPLHF
TRBV3-1/TRBV3-2	TRBJ1-2	-	-	TGTGCCAGCAGCCAAGGACAGCCTCCCTATGGCTACACCTTC	CASSQGQPPYGYTF
TRBV5-1	TRBJ1-1	TRBD1	-	TGCGCCAGCAGCTTACAGACAGGGAAGGGGAACACTGAAGCTTTCTTT	CASSLQTGKGNTEAFF
TRBV7-3	TRBJ1-1	TRBD1	-	TGTGCCAGCAGCGGGACAGGGGGCTCTACTGAAGCTTTCTTT	CASSGTGGSTEAFF
TRBV28	TRBJ2-1	TRBD2	-	TGTGCCAGCAGAAACACCCTGGGACTAGCGGGAGGGAAGAGCTCCTACAATGAGCAGTTCTTC	CASRNTLGLAGGKSSYNEQFF
TRBV11-1	TRBJ1-1	TRBD1	-	TGTGCCAGCAGCTTAGCTCAGGACAGGGTATGGAGCACTGAAGCTTTCTTT	CASSLAQDRVWSTEAFF
TRBV15	TRBJ1-2	-	once	TGTGCCACCAGCACAGGAGGGGCATATGGCTACACCTTC	CATSTGGAYGYTF
TRBV28	TRBJ2-1	TRBD1	-	TGTGCCAGCGGGGGACAGGGGGCTCATGTCGATGAGCAGTTCTTC	CASGGQGAHVDEQFF